The next 8 T cell receptor beta chains were all read from a single sample in a study of T cells after posttransplantation cyclophosphamide. Here immunoSEQ multiplex PCR was the method, and the copy in TCRdb shows in-frame clones only, minus some. The sample carries fewer than 40,000 clones, around 90% recorded once. Sequencing was done on a sample of PBMCs. The receptors were sampled from a woman between 40 and 50 years old with a blood cancer, CMV-positive, and with a related stem cell donor.

The chain recombines TRBV7-3 with TRBJ1-1, with a weak D call TRBD1 (5 bases). Looked up from germline, CDR1 is SGHTA and CDR2 is FQGTGA. With 1 base removed from V and 5 bases from J, the gap between germline ends came to 8 bases. The CDR3 loop spans 13 amino acids. The CDR3 here is CASSLMGGTEAFF. CDR3 in DNA: TGTGCCAGCAGCTTAATGGGGGGAACTGAAGCTTTCTTT.

This clone was picked up one time. The chain has TRBV28 and TRBJ1-5; D unclear. CDR1 and CDR2 (germline): MDHEN, SYDVKM. Trimming removed 7 bases from V and 8 bases from J, with 9 bases in between. The CDR3 consists of 11 residues. Written as DNA, the CDR3 is TGTGCCAGCAATACTCGGGAGCCCCAGCATTTT. Encoded protein: CASNTREPQHF.

The chain couples TRBV29-1 to TRBJ2-7, with 8 nucleotides matching TRBD2. The V segment lost 1 base and the J segment 3 bases; nucleotides outside the gene matches: 11. This CDR3 comprises 16 residues. CDR1 is SQVTM, CDR2 ANQGSEA, per germline. CDR3 amino acids: CSVEGFSVRGVYEQYF. DNA for the CDR3: TGCAGCGTTGAAGGGTTCTCAGTGCGGGGGGTCTACGAGCAGTACTTC.

The chain is built from TRBV11-2 and TRBJ2-1, with 8 bases that match TRBD1. The CDR3 consists of 17 residues. Per germline, CDR1 SGHAT and CDR2 FQNNGV. V dropped 1 base and J dropped 10; count of bases not matched to a gene: 15. CDR3 sequence: CASSLGPLGTGGYEQFF. In nucleotides, the CDR3 is TGTGCCAGCAGCTTAGGCCCGTTGGGAACAGGGGGGTACGAGCAGTTCTTC.

The chain joins TRBV6-1 to TRBJ1-1, with D unclear. V was shortened by 4 bases and J by 0 bases, with 9 bases between the two germline ends. In germline, CDR1 is MNHNS, CDR2 SASEGT. CDR3 length: 14 amino acids. DNA of the CDR3: TGTGCCAGCAGTGCTACAGAGTTGAACACTGAAGCTTTCTTT. It translates to CASSATELNTEAFF.

This CDR3 reads CASSHSVTLYNEQFF. The CDR3 DNA reads TGCGCCAGCAGCCATTCCGTGACTCTCTACAATGAGCAGTTCTTC. The chain links TRBV4-3 to TRBJ2-1; D remains unclear. Per the germline V gene, CDR1 is LGHNA and CDR2 is YSLEER. This CDR3 contains 15 residues. Trimming cost V 3 bases and J 3 bases, with 12 bases left between them.

This clone was found once. The gene calls are TRBV4-1 and TRBJ2-1; a weak D match, TRBD1 (6 bases). Germline CDR1 MGHRA, CDR2 YSYEKL. The CDR3 totals 17 residues. V gave up 1 base and J gave up 4 bases, with 17 bases separating them. CDR3 protein: CASSQGQDRDYYNEQFF. CDR3 DNA: TGCGCCAGCAGCCAAGGACAGGACAGAGATTATTACAATGAGCAGTTCTTC.

This clone was found a few times. The J gene is TRBJ2-7, the V gene TRBV7-8; 8 bases align to TRBD2. V shed 7 bases and J 0 bases; nucleotides not matched to a gene: 11. This CDR3 is built from 16 residues. Germline V gene lookup returns CDR1 SGHVS and CDR2 FQNEAQ. The CDR3 region has the DNA TGTGCCAGCATACCCGTGGGCGGGGGGTTCTCCTACGAGCAGTACTTC. Translation: CASIPVGGGFSYEQYF.